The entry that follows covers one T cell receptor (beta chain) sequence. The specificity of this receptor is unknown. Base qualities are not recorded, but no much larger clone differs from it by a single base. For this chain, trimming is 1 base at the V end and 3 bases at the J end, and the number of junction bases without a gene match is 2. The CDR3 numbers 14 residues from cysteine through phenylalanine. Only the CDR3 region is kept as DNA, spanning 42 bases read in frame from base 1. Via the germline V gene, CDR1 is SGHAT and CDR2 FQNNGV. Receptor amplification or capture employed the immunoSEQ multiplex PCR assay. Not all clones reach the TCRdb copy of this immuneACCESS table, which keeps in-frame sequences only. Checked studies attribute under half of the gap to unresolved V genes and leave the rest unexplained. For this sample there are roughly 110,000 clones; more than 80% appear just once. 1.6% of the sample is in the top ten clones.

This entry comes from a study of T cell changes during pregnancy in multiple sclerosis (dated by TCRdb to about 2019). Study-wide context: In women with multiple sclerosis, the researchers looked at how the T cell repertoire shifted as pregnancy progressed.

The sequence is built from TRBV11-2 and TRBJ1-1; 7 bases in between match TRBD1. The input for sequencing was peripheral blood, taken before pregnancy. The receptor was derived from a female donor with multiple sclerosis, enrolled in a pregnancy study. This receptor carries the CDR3 CASSLGGTDTEAFF. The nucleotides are TGTGCCAGCAGCTTAGGAGGGACAGACACTGAAGCTTTCTTT.